This T cell receptor beta chain was captured in a study of blood T cell repertoires in COVID-19. This clone was found a few times. CDR3 length equals 17 residues. Germline loops: CDR1 SGHAT, CDR2 FQNNGV. Trimming cost V 2 bases and J 4 bases, with 20 bases left between them. As handled by the study authors: The assay estimated nucleated cells by amplifying reference gene primers. Here immunoSEQ multiplex PCR was the method, and the copy in TCRdb shows in-frame clones only, minus some. Clone size and V and J calls were adopted from that table, with D and trimming inferred from the DNA. The sample includes roughly 230,000 clones, 80% to 85% of them seen just once.

The sequence derives from a man between 45 and 60 years old who had recovered from COVID-19. The sequencing sample was made of PBMCs or T cells enriched from blood (not recorded which). This chain uses TRBV11-2 with TRBJ1-1; TRBD1 is a possible D gene (5 bases). CDR3: CASSLLGLAGLPTEAFF. Written as DNA, the CDR3 is TGTGCCAGCAGCTTATTGGGATTGGCAGGGCTCCCCACTGAAGCTTTCTTT.